These 14 T cell receptor beta chains came from one sample sequenced in a study of blood T cell repertoires in COVID-19. Some clones are missing from TCRdb's copy, which holds only in-frame ones; the method was immunoSEQ multiplex PCR. The sample carries some 100,000 clones, approximately 78% recorded once. The specimen sequenced was peripheral blood. These receptors came from a man aged 50 or older with active or convalescent COVID-19.

The chain couples TRBV24-1 to TRBJ2-5, with 12 bases identical to TRBD2. Germline-derived CDR1 and CDR2 are KGHDR and SFDVKD. This CDR3 region has 16 residues. V lost 4 bases, J lost 2 bases, and 4 bases stayed unmatched. CDR3 coding DNA: TGTGCCACCAGTGACCCCGGACTAGCGGGGCAAGAGACCCAGTACTTC. This gives the protein CATSDPGLAGQETQYF.

The rearrangement joins TRBV25-1 to TRBJ2-3; maybe TRBD2 (5 bases). Per germline, CDR1 MGHDK and CDR2 SYGVNS. The CDR3 runs 13 residues. Trimming removed 8 bases at V and 0 bases at J, with 9 bases between. In nucleotides, the CDR3 is TGTGCCAGCGAGGGTACTAGCACAGATACGCAGTATTTT. Translating it yields CASEGTSTDTQYF.

The rearrangement uses TRBV18 and TRBJ2-3; 7 nucleotides match TRBD1. The CDR3 is made up of 13 amino acids. Germline V gene lookup returns CDR1 KGHSH and CDR2 LQKENI. V gave up 3 bases and J gave up 5 bases; unmatched junction bases: 2. The CDR3 coding sequence is TGTGCCAGCTCACCGACAGGGAGAGATACGCAGTATTTT. It is translated as CASSPTGRDTQYF.

In DNA, the CDR3 is TGCAGCGTCCGGGTGGGGGCTAGCACAGATACGCAGTATTTT. Amino acids: CSVRVGASTDTQYF. This chain joins TRBV29-1 and TRBJ2-3; D is perhaps TRBD1 (6 bases). Per germline, CDR1 SQVTM and CDR2 ANQGSEA. The CDR3 is made up of 14 amino acids. V lost 6 bases, J lost 0 bases, and 13 bases lay in between.

The chain recombines TRBV11-3 with TRBJ1-1, with D perhaps TRBD1 (6 bases). The V end was cut by 5 bases, the J end by 1 base, with 8 bases between. The germline V gene encodes CDR1 SGHNT and CDR2 YENEEA. The CDR3 spans 13 residues. The CDR3 sequence: CASSQTGNTEAFF. CDR3 sequence (DNA): TGTGCCAGCAGCCAGACAGGGAACACTGAAGCTTTCTTT. The variable domain in full, completed from reference TRBV11-3 and TRBJ1-1, reads EAGVVQSPRYKIIEKKQPVAFWCNPISGHNTLYWYLQNLGQGPELLIRYENEEAVDDSQLPKDRFSAERLKGVDSTLKIQPAELGDSAVYLCASSQTGNTEAFFGQGTRLTVV.

The chain is built from TRBV11-3 and TRBJ2-7, with a tentative D call TRBD1 (5 bases). CDR3 length: 15 amino acids. V shed 1 base and J shed 2 bases, with 12 bases lying between them. CDR1 is SGHNT and CDR2 is YENEEA in the germline V gene. The CDR3 reads CASSLAGHHTYEQYF. The DNA of the CDR3 is TGTGCCAGCAGCTTAGCCGGACATCATACCTACGAGCAGTACTTC.

The rearrangement links TRBV10-2 to TRBJ1-5; a possible D gene is TRBD1 (5 bases). Trimming took off 9 bases at V and 5 bases at J, with 20 bases between the two ends. The CDR3 runs to 15 residues. Germline CDR1 and CDR2: WSHSY and SAAADI. The CDR3 region is CARRIGQGNDQPQHF. The CDR3 nucleotides read TGCGCCAGGAGAATCGGGCAGGGAAACGATCAGCCCCAGCATTTT.

The gene calls are TRBV18 and TRBJ2-7, with 10 bases aligning to TRBD2. The germline gives CDR1 KGHSH, CDR2 LQKENI. V shed 6 bases and J 4 bases; nucleotides not matched to a gene: 6. CDR3 length: 14 residues. The DNA for the CDR3 is TGTGCCAGCTCCCCCAGCGGGGGGGTATACGAGCAGTACGTC. Its translation is CASSPSGGVYEQYV.

The rearrangement joins TRBV2 to TRBJ2-5; 9 nucleotides match TRBD2. Germline lookup yields CDR1 SNHLY and CDR2 FYNNEI. The CDR3 contains 17 residues. Trimming removed 0 bases from V and 5 bases from J; junction bases left unmatched: 10. CDR3 residues: CASSEALLAGLLETQYF. DNA for the CDR3: TGTGCCAGCAGTGAAGCGCTTCTAGCGGGGTTATTGGAGACCCAGTACTTC.

The rearrangement joins TRBV4-3 to TRBJ2-5, with a weak D call TRBD2 (5 bases). Germline lookup yields CDR1 LGHNA and CDR2 YSLEER. With 2 bases removed from V and 5 bases from J, the gap between germline ends came to 18 bases. The CDR3 has 16 residues. CDR3 region: CASSQKPGQPGETQYF. The CDR3 bases are TGCGCCAGCAGCCAAAAACCGGGCCAACCGGGGGAGACCCAGTACTTC.

The gene calls are TRBV12-3 or TRBV12-4 and TRBJ2-7; 8 nucleotides match TRBD2. The CDR3 covers 11 residues. Trimming at V came to 6 bases and at J to 10 bases, leaving 5 bases not matched to a gene. The DNA of the CDR3 is TGTGCCAGCAGCACCAGCGGGGGCCAGTACTTC. Translating gives CASSTSGGQYF.

The chain uses TRBV19 and TRBJ1-6, with a weak D call TRBD1 (5 bases). Trimming pared 5 bases from V and 5 bases from J, leaving 13 bases between. The CDR3 covers 15 residues. The germline V gene has CDR1 LNHDA and CDR2 SQIVND (reference sequence). CDR3 sequence reads: CASSPNRRDNSPLHF. As DNA, the CDR3 is TGTGCCAGTAGTCCCAACAGGAGAGATAATTCACCCCTCCACTTT.

The chain links TRBV19 to TRBJ1-1; 7 bases match TRBD1. Germline CDR1 and CDR2: LNHDA and SQIVND (reference sequence). V was pared by 10 bases and J by 9 bases, with 17 bases of the junction left unmatched. This CDR3 region has 14 residues. The CDR3 sequence: CATHKPGQINQAFF. For the CDR3, the DNA is TGTGCCACCCATAAACCGGGACAGATAAATCAAGCTTTCTTT.

In this sample, this clone turned up a few times. The genes are TRBV3-1 (or the pseudogene TRBV3-2) and TRBJ2-5; 11 bases are shared with TRBD1. The CDR3 spans 15 residues. Trimming took 4 bases from V and 4 from J; bases not matched to a gene: 5. Looked up from germline, CDR1 is LGHDT and CDR2 is YNNKEL (reference sequence). The CDR3 nucleotides read TGTGCCAGCAGCCCGGACAGGGGGCGCGGAGAGACCCAGTACTTC. Its translation is CASSPDRGRGETQYF.